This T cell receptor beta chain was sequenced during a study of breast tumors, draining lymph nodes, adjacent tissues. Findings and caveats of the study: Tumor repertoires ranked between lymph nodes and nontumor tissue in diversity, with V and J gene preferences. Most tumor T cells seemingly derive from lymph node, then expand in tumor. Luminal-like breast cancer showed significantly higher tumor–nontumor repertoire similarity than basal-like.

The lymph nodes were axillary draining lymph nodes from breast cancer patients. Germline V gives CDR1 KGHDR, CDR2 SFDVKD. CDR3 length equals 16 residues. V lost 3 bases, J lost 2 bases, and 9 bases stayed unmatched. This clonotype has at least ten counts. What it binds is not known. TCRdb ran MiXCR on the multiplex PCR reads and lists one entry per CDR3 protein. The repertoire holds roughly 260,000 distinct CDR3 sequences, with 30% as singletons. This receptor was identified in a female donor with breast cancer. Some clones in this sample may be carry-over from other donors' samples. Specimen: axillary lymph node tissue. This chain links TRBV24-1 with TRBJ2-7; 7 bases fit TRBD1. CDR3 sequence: CATSDHTGTDPYEQYF. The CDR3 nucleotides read TGTGCCACCAGTGATCATACCGGGACAGACCCCTACGAGCAGTACTTC.